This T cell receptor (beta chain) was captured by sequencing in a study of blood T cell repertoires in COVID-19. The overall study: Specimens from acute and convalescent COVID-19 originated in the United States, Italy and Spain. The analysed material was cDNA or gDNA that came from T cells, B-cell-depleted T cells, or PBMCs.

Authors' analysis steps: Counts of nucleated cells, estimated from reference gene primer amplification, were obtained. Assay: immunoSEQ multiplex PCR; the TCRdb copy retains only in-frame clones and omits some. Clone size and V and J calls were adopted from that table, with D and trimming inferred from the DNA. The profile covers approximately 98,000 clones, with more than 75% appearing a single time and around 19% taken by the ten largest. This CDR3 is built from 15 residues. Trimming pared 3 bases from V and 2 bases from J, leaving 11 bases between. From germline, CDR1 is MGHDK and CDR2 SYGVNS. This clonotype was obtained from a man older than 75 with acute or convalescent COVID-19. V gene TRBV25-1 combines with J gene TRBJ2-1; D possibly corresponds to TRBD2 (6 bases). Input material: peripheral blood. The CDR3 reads CASSERDPPYNEQFF. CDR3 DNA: TGTGCCAGCAGTGAGCGGGATCCTCCCTACAATGAGCAGTTCTTC.